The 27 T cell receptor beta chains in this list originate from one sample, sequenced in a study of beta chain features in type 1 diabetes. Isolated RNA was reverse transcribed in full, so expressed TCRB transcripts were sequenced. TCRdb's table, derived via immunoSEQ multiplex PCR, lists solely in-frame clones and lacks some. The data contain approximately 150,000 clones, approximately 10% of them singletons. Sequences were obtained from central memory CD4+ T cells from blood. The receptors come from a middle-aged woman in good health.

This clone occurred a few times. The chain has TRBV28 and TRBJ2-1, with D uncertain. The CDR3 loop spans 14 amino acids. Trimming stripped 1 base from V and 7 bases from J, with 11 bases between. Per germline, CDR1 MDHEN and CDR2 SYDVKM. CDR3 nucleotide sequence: TGTGCCAGCAGTTTATCTTCCAAGACAAATGAGCAGTTCTTC. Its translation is CASSLSSKTNEQFF.

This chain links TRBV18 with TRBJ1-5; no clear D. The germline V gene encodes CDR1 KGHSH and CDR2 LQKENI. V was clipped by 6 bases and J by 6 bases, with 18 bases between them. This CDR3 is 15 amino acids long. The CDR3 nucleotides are TGTGCCAGCTCCCGTGATGCAGGTGAGGGTCAGCCCCAGCATTTT. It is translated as CASSRDAGEGQPQHF.

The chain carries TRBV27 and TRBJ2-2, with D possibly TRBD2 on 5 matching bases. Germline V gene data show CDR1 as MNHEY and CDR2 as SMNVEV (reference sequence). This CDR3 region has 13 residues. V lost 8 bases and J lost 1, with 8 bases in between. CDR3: CASGEWNTGELFF. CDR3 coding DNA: TGTGCCAGCGGGGAGTGGAACACCGGGGAGCTGTTTTTT.

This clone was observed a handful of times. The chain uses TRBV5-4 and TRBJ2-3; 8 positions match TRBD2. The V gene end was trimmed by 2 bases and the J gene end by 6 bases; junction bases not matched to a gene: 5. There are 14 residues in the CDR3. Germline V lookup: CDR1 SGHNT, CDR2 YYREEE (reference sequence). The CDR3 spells CASSFSGELDTQYF. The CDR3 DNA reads TGTGCCAGCAGCTTTAGCGGGGAGTTGGATACGCAGTATTTT.

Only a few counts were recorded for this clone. The CDR3 DNA follows: TGTGCCAGCAGCCAAACAGGCGAGACCCAGTACTTC. Its protein is CASSQTGETQYF. The chain couples TRBV11-2 to TRBJ2-5; TRBD1 is a possible D gene (5 bases). The V gene's germline CDR1 is SGHAT and CDR2 FQNNGV. V was pared by 5 bases and J by 5 bases, with 9 bases between. The CDR3 is made up of 12 amino acids.

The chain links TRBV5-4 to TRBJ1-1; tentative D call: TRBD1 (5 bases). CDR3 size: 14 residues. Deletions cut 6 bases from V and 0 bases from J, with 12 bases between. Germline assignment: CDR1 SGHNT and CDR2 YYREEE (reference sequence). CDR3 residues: CASTLKGMNTEAFF. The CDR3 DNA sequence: TGTGCCAGCACCCTTAAGGGGATGAACACTGAAGCTTTCTTT.

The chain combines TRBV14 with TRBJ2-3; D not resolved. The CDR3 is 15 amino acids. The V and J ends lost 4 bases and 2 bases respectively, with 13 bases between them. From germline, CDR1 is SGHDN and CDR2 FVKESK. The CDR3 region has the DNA TGTGCCAGCAGCCCGTTTAAACAAATCACAGATACGCAGTATTTT. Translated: CASSPFKQITDTQYF.

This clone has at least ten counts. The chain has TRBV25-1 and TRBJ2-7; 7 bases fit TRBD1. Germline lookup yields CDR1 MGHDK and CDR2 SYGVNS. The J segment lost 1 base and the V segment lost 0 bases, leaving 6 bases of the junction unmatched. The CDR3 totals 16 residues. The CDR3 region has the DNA TGTGCCAGCAGTGAATACAAGGGGACAGCATCCTACGAGCAGTACTTC. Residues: CASSEYKGTASYEQYF.

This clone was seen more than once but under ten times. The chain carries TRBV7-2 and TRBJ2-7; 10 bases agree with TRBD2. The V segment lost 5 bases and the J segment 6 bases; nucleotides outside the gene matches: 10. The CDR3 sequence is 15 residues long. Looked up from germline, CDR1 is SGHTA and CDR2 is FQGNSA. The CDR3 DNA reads TGTGCCAGCAGCGTAAAAAGCGGGGGGGCGGGCGAGCAGTACTTC. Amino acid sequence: CASSVKSGGAGEQYF. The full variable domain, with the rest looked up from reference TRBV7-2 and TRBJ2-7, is GAGVSQSPSNKVTEKGKDVELRCDPISGHTALYWYRQSLGQGLEFLIYFQGNSAPDKSGLPSDRFSAERTGGSVSTLTIQRTQQEDSAVYLCASSVKSGGAGEQYFGPGTRLTVT.

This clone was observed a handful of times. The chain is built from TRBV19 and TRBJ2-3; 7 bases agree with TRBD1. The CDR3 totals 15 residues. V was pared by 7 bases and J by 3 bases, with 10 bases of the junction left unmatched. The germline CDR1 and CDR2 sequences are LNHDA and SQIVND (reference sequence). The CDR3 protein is CASTRGFQRTDTQYF. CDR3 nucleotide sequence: TGTGCCAGTACCAGGGGGTTTCAAAGGACAGATACGCAGTATTTT.

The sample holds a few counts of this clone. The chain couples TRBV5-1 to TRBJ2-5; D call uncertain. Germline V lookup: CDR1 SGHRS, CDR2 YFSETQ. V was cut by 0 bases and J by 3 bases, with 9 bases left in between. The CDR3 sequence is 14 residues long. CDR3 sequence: CASSLGRDKETQYF. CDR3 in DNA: TGCGCCAGCAGCTTGGGCAGAGACAAAGAGACCCAGTACTTC.

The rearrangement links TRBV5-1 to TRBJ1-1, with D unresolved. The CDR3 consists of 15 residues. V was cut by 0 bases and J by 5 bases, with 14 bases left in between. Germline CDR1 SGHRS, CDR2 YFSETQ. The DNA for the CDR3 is TGCGCCAGCAGCTTGGAGGCCGGAGTCATTACTGAAGCTTTCTTT. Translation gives CASSLEAGVITEAFF.

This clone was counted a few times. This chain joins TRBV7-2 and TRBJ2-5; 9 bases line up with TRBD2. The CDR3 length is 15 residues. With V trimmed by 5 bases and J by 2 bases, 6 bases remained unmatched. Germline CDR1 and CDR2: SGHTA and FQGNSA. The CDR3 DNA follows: TGTGCCAGCAGCCCAAATAGCGGGGGACAAGAGACCCAGTACTTC. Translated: CASSPNSGGQETQYF.

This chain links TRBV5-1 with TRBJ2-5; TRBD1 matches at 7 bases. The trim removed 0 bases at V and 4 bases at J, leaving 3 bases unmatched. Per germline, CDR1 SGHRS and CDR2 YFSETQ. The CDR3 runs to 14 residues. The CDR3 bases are TGCGCCAGCAGCTTGGGACAGGGCGCAGAGACCCAGTACTTC. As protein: CASSLGQGAETQYF.

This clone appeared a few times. The chain's CDR3 is CASSLVGGDSPLHF. CDR3 nucleotide sequence: TGTGCCAGCAGCTTAGTCGGAGGGGACTCACCCCTCCACTTT. This rearrangement joins TRBV11-2 to TRBJ1-6; perhaps TRBD1 as D (5 bases). In germline, CDR1 is SGHAT, CDR2 FQNNGV. The V gene lost 1 base and the J gene lost 10 bases, with 11 bases spanning the gap. The CDR3 is 14 amino acids.

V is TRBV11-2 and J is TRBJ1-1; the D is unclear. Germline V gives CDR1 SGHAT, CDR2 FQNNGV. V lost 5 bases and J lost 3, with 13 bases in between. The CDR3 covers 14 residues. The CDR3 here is CASSAGGVDTEAFF. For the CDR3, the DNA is TGTGCCAGCAGCGCGGGCGGTGTCGACACTGAAGCTTTCTTT.

The CDR3 sequence: CAITLQVNSPLHF. CDR3 sequence (DNA): TGTGCCATCACTTTGCAGGTTAATTCACCCCTCCACTTT. This chain connects TRBV10-3 to TRBJ1-6; D not certain. CDR1 and CDR2 (germline): ENHRY, SYGVKD. The CDR3 is 13 amino acids. With 7 bases removed from V and 6 bases from J, the gap between germline ends came to 10 bases.

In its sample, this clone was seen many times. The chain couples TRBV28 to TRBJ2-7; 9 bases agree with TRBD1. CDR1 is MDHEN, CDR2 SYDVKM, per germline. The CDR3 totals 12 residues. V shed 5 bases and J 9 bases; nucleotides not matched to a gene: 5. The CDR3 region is CASSPTGGAQYF. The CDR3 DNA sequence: TGTGCCAGCAGTCCTACAGGGGGCGCGCAGTACTTC.

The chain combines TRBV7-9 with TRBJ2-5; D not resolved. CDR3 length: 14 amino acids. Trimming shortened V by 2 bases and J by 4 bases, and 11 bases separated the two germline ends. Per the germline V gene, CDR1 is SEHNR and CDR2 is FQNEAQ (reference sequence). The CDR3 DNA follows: TGTGCCAGCAGCTTATTAGGTCTAGTAGAGACCCAGTACTTC. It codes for CASSLLGLVETQYF.

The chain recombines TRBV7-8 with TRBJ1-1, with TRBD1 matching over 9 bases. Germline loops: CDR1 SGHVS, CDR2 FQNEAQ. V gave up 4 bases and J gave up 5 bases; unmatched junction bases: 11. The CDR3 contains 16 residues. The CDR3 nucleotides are TGTGCCAGCAGCTCAGGACAGGGAGGGACAGGGACTGAAGCTTTCTTT. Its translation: CASSSGQGGTGTEAFF.

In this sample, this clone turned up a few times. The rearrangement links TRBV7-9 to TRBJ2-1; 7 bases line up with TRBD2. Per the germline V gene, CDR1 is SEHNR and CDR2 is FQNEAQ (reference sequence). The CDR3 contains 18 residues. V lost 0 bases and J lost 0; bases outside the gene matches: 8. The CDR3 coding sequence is TGTGCCAGCAGCTTAGCGTCGCTAGCGGACCCCTCCTACAATGAGCAGTTCTTC. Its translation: CASSLASLADPSYNEQFF.

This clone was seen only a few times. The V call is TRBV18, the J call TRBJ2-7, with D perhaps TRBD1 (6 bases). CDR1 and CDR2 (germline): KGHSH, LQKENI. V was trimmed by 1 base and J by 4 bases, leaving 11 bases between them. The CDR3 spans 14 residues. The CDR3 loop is CASSPRDTDYEQYF. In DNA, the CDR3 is TGTGCCAGCTCACCACGGGACACAGATTACGAGCAGTACTTC.

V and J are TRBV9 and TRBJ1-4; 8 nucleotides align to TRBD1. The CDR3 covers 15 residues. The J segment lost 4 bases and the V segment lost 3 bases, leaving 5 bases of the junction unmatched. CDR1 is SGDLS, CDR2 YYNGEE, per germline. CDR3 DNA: TGTGCCAGCAGCGGAGGACAGGGAGGTAATGAAAAACTGTTTTTT. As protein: CASSGGQGGNEKLFF.

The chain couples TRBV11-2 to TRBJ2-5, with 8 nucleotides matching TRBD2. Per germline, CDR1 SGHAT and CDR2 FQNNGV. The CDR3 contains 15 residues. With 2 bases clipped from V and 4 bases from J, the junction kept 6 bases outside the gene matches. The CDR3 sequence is CASSLLRGGLETQYF. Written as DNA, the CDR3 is TGTGCCAGCAGCTTACTTCGGGGGGGGTTAGAGACCCAGTACTTC. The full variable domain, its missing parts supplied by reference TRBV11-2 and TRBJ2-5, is EAGVAQSPRYKIIEKRQSVAFWCNPISGHATLYWYQQILGQGPKLLIQFQNNGVVDDSQLPKDRFSAERLKGVDSTLKIQPAKLEDSAVYLCASSLLRGGLETQYFGPGTRLLVL.

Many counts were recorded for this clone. As DNA, the CDR3 is TGTGCCAGCAGCACGAACCCAGGTGACTACTACGAGCAGTACTTC. The encoded protein is CASSTNPGDYYEQYF. V is TRBV9 and J is TRBJ2-7; D is perhaps TRBD2 (5 bases). The CDR3 runs to 15 residues. Germline V lookup: CDR1 SGDLS, CDR2 YYNGEE. The V end was cut by 4 bases, the J end by 3 bases, with 17 bases between.

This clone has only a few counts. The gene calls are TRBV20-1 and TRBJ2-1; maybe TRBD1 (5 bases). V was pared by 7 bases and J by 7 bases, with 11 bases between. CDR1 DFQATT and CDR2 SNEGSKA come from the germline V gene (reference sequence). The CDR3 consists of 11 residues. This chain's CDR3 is CSVQGRNEQFF. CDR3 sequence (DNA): TGCAGTGTTCAGGGCAGGAATGAGCAGTTCTTC.

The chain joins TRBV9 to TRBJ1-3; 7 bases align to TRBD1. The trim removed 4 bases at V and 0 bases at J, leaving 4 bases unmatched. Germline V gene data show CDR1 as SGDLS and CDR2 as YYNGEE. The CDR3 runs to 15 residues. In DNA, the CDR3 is TGTGCCAGCAGCCCAGGGGGTCTCTCTGGAAACACCATATATTTT. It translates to CASSPGGLSGNTIYF.